This TCR beta chain was captured by sequencing in a study of T cells in Graves' hyperthyroidism and ophthalmopathy. Patients counted as stable if ophthalmopathy did not develop within 18 months. Exclusion of patients followed from uncontrolled infection, other autoimmune disease, pregnancy or lactation. The diagnostic basis comprised clinical symptoms, serum thyroxine and TRAb, thyroid ultrasound and orbital computed tomography. The source of the PBMCs was about 10 ml of fresh peripheral blood. This clonotype occurred many times. There were TCR beta CDR3 regions amplified from RNA transcripts. Researchers ran a first-round RT-PCR on the TCR CDR3 using the HTBI primer set. Each CDR3 protein is one row after TCRdb ran MiXCR on the multiplex PCR reads. The sample yields 700,000 to 850,000 distinct CDR3 sequences, around a third seen once. Germline V gene data show CDR1 as LNHNV and CDR2 as YYDKDF (reference sequence). The CDR3 loop spans 12 amino acids. Between the trimmed V and J ends, which lost 1 base and 6 bases, there was a span of 4 bases.

The clonotype originates from a woman aged 40 to 55 with Graves' hyperthyroidism. This rearrangement joins TRBV15 to TRBJ1-5; D is undetermined. Sequenced: blood. The CDR3 spells CATSRAGQPQHF. The CDR3 coding sequence is TGTGCCACCAGCAGAGCCGGTCAGCCCCAGCATTTT. Together with reference TRBV15 and TRBJ1-5, the CDR3 gives the full variable domain: DAMVIQNPRYQVTQFGKPVTLSCSQTLNHNVMYWYQQKSSQAPKLLFHYYDKDFNNEADTPDNFQSRRPNTSFCFLDIRSPGLGDTAMYLCATSRAGQPQHFGDGTRLSIL.